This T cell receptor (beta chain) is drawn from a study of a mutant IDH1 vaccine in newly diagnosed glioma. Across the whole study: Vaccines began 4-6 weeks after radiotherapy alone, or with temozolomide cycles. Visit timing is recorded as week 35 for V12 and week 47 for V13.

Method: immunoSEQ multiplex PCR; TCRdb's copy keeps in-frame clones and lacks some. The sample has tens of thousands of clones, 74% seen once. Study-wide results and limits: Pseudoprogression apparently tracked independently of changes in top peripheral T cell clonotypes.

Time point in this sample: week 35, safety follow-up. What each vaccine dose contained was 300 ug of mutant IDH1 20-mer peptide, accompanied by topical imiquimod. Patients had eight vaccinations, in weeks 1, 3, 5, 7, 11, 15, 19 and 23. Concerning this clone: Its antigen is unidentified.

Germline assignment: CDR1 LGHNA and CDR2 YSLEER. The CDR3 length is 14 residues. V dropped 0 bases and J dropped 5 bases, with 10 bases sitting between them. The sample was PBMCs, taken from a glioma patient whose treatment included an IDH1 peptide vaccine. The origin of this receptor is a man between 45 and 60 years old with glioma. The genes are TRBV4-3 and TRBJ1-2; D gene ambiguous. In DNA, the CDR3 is TGCGCCAGCAGCCAAGATACACGGACTTATGGCTACACCTTC. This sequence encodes CASSQDTRTYGYTF.